This T cell receptor (beta chain) was obtained from a study of blood T cell repertoires in COVID-19. The table lists this clone with a count of one. Some clones are missing from TCRdb's copy, which holds only in-frame ones; the method was immunoSEQ multiplex PCR. Of approximately 250,000 clones in the sample, 70% to 90% were seen once. The sequenced sample consisted of peripheral blood. This TCR was recovered from a woman in her 70s with COVID-19, enrolled during active disease.

The CDR3 here is CASSLSGTHNYGYTF. CDR3 DNA: TGTGCCAGCAGCTTGTCAGGGACTCACAACTATGGCTACACCTTC. This chain connects TRBV5-6 to TRBJ1-2; D is perhaps TRBD1 (5 bases). This CDR3 has 15 residues. Trimming removed 1 base at V and 2 bases at J, with 12 bases between. Germline V gene data show CDR1 as SGHDT and CDR2 as YYEEEE.